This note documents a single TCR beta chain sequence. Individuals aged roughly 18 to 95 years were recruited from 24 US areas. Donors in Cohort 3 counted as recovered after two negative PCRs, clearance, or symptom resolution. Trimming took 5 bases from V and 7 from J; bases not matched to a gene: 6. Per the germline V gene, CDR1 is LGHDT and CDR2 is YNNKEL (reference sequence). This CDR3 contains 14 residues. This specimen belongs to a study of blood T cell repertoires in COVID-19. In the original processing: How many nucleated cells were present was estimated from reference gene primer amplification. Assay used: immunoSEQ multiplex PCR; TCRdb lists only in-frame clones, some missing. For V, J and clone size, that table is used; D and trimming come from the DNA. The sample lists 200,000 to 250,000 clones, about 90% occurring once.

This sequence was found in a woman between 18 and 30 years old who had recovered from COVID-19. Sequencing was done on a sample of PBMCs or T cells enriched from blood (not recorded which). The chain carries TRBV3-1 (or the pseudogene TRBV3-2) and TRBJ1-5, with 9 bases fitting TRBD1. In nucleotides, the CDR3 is TGTGCCAGCAGCTTAACACAGGGGGCCCAGCCCCAGCATTTT. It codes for CASSLTQGAQPQHF.